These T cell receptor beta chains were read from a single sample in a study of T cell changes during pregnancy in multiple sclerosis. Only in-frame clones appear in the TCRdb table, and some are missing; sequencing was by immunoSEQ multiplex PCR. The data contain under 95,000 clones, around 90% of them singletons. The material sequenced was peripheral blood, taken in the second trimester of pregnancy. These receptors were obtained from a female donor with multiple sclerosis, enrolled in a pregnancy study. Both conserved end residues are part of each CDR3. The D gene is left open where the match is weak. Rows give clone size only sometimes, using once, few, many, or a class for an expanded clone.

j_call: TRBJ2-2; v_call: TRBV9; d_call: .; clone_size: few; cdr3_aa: CASSYISGELFF; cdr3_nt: TGTGCCAGCAGCTACATATCCGGGGAGCTGTTTTTT
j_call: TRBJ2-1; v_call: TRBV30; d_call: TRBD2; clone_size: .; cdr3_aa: CAWRTWTSGRNTEQFF; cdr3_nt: TGTGCCTGGAGAACCTGGACTAGCGGGAGAAACACTGAGCAGTTCTTC
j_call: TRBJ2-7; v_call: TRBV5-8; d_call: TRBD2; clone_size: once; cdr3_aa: CASSLGGLADYEQYF; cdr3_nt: TGTGCCAGCAGCTTGGGCGGACTAGCGGACTACGAGCAGTACTTC
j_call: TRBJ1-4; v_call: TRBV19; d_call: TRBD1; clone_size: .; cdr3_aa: CASSIGTGVNEKLFF; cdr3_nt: TGTGCCAGTAGTATCGGGACAGGGGTAAATGAAAAACTGTTTTTT
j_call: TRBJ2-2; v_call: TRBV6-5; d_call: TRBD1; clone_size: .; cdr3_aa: CASTRGTPNTGELFF; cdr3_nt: TGTGCCTCCACCAGGGGGACACCGAACACCGGGGAGCTGTTTTTT
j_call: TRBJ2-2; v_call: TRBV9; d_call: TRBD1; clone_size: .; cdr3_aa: CASGAGTGVTGELFF; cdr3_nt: TGTGCCAGCGGCGCCGGGACAGGGGTTACCGGGGAGCTGTTTTTT
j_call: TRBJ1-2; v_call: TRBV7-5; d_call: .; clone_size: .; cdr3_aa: CARSLGPPQGRVRNYGYTF; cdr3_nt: TGTGCCAGAAGCTTAGGCCCCCCCCAGGGAAGGGTTCGGAACTATGGCTACACCTTC
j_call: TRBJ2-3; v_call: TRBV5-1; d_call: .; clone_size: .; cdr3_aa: CASSLGRALGSDTQYF; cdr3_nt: TGCGCCAGCAGCTTGGGCAGGGCCCTTGGGTCAGATACGCAGTATTTT
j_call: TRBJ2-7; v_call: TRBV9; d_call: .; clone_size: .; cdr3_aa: CASSVGQGTYEQYF; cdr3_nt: TGTGCCAGCAGCGTAGGGCAGGGGACATACGAGCAGTACTTC
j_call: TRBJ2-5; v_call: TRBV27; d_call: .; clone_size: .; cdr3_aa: CASGLWGLGETQYF; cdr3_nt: TGTGCCAGCGGGTTATGGGGCTTGGGGGAGACCCAGTACTTC
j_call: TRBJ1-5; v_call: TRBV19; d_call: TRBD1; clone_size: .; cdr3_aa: CASNRQGSNQPQHF; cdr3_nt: TGTGCCAGTAATCGACAGGGTAGCAATCAGCCCCAGCATTTT
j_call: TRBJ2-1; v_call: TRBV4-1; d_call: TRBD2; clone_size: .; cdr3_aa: CASSRDYIRLVF; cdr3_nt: TGCGCCAGCAGCCGGGACTATATCCGGCTGGTCTTC
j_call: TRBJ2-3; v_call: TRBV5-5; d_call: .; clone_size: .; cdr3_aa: CASIELSLRTDTQYF; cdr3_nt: TGTGCCAGCATCGAGCTCTCTCTCCGCACAGATACGCAGTATTTT
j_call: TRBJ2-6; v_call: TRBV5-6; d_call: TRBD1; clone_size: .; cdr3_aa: CASRRPGQASSLGANVLTF; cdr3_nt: TGTGCCAGCAGACGACCGGGACAGGCCAGCTCTTTGGGGGCCAACGTCCTGACTTTC
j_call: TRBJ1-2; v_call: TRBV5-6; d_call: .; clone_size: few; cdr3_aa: CASSLRQTTRTGYTF; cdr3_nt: TGTGCCAGCAGCTTGAGACAGACCACGAGGACCGGCTACACCTTC
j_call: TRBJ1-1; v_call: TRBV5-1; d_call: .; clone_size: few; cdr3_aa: CASSFGVGENTEAFF; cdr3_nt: TGCGCCAGCAGCTTCGGTGTCGGTGAGAACACTGAAGCTTTCTTT
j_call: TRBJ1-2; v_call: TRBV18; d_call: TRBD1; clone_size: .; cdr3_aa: CASSPTGTHGYTF; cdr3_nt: TGTGCCAGCTCACCGACAGGGACCCATGGCTACACCTTC
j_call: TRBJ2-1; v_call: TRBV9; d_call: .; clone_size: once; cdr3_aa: CASSVEGKYNEQFF; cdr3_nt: TGTGCCAGCAGCGTCGAGGGAAAATACAATGAGCAGTTCTTC
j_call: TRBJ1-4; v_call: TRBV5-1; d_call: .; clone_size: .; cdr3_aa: CASSLGQMNEKLFF; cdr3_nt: TGCGCCAGCAGCTTGGGACAGATGAATGAAAAACTGTTTTTT
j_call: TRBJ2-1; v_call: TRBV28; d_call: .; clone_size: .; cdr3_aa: CASSLRAGEQFF; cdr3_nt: TGTGCCAGCAGTTTACGGGCGGGGGAGCAGTTCTTC
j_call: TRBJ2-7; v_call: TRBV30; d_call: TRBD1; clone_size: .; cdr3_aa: CAATGDKAYEQYF; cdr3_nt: TGTGCCGCGACAGGGGACAAAGCCTACGAGCAGTACTTC
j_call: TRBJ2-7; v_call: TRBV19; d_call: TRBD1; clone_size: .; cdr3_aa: CASSILQGASSEQYF; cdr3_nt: TGTGCCAGTAGTATACTACAGGGGGCCTCCTCCGAGCAGTACTTC